The present entry profiles one T cell receptor (beta chain) with its context. Its target is unknown. The source of the sample is a study of T cell repertoires in cytomegalovirus infection. Across the whole study: HLA-B-restricted CMV epitopes that are well studied were used alongside recently identified HLA-C-restricted ones. Public TCR beta signatures were indicative of both CMV infection and a matching HLA type. Study-level points and caveats: Clonotypes of TCR beta that were HLA-C-restricted and CMV-specific dominated the ex vivo response. The study identified carriers of CMV plus the relevant HLA from cumulative public TCR beta family frequency.

TCRdb itself ran the reads through MiXCR, one entry per CDR3 protein. The table lists about 570,000 distinct CDR3 sequences, over 35% of them singletons. The sample consisted of cultured PBMCs, taken from culture after CMV antigen stimulation. The clonotype was recovered from a human donor in good health (CMV status not recorded). Some clones in this sample may be carry-over from other donors' samples.

The chain's CDR3 is CASSLFRRNTEAFF. In DNA form, the CDR3 reads TGTGCCAGCAGCTTATTCAGAAGAAACACTGAAGCTTTCTTT. The J gene is TRBJ1-1, the V gene TRBV7-2; D not resolved. Germline CDR1 reads SGHTA; CDR2 reads FQGNSA. The CDR3 extends over 14 amino acids. Between the trimmed V and J ends, which lost 2 bases and 2 bases, there was a span of 9 bases.